This T cell receptor beta chain derives from a study of T cell repertoires in cytomegalovirus infection. Overall study context: Public TCR beta signatures indicated both CMV infection and matching HLA type. Study-wide points: Ex vivo responses were dominated by HLA-C-restricted CMV-specific TCR beta clonotypes. Using cumulative public TCR beta family frequency, the authors identified those who carried CMV together with the relevant HLA.

TCRdb ran MiXCR on the reads and lists one entry per CDR3 protein. The sample holds about 260,000 distinct CDR3 sequences, approximately 15% seen once. Trimming shortened V by 3 bases and J by 7 bases, and 14 bases separated the two germline ends. The CDR3 has 13 residues. CDR1 and CDR2 (germline): SGHDT, YYEEEE. This clonotype was observed a handful of times. Antigen specificity is unknown. V and J are TRBV5-6 and TRBJ2-7; D not certain. The sequenced sample was PBMCs. The TCR sequence derives from a human donor in good health (CMV status not recorded). Some clones in this sample may be carry-over from other donors' samples. As DNA, the CDR3 is TGTGCCAGCAGCTCCTCTTCCGTCTGGGAGCAGTACTTC. It translates to CASSSSSVWEQYF.